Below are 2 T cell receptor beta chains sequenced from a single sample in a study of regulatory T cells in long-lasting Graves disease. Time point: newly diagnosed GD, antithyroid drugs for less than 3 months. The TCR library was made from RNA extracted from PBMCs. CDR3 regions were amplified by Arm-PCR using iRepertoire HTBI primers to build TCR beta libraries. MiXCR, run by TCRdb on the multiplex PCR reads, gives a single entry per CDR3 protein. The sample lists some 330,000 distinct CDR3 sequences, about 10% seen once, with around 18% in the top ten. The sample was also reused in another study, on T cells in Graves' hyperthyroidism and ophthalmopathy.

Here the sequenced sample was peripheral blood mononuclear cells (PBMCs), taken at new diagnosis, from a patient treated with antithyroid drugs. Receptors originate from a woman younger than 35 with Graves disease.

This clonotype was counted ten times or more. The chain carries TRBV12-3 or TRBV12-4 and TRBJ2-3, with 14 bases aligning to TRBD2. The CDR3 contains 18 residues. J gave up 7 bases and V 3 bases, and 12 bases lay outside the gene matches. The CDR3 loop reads CASSFLGLAGDMSNTQYF. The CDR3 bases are TGTGCCAGCAGTTTTTTGGGACTAGCGGGAGACATGTCGAATACGCAGTATTTT.

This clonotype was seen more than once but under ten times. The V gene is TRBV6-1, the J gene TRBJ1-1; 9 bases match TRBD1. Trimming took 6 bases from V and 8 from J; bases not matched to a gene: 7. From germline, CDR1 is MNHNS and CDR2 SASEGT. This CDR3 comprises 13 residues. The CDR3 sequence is CASSYTGTGEAFF. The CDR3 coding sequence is TGTGCCAGCAGCTATACCGGGACAGGGGAAGCTTTCTTT.